One TCR beta chain is described in this entry. The data are from a study of blood T cell repertoires in COVID-19. Overall study context: The cDNA or gDNA used as material had been derived from T cells, B-cell-depleted T cells, or PBMCs.

The CDR3 contains 16 residues. CDR1 and CDR2 from the germline V gene are MNHNS and SASEGT. V dropped 5 bases and J dropped 11 bases, with 22 bases sitting between them. Assay: immunoSEQ multiplex PCR; the TCRdb copy retains only in-frame clones and omits some. The sample consists of 97,000 or so clones, 78% of them appearing once. J is TRBJ1-6 and V is TRBV6-1; TRBD1 is a possible D gene (5 bases). Sequencing was carried out using peripheral blood. The sequence was collected from a man in his fifties or sixties with active or convalescent COVID-19. CDR3 region: CASSQDQGTLMAPLHF. DNA of the CDR3: TGTGCCAGCAGTCAAGACCAGGGCACCCTAATGGCACCCCTCCACTTT.